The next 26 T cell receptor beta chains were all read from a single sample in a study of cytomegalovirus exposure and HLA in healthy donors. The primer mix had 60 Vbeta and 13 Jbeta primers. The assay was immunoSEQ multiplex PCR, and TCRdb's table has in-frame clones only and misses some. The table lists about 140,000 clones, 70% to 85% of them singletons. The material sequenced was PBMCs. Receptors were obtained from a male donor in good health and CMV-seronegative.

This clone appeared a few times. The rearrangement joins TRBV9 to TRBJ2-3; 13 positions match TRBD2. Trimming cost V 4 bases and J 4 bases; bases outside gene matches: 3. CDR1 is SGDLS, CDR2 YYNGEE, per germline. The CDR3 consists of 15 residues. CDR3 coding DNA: TGTGCCAGCAGCCTCGGACTAGCGGGGGCAGATACGCAGTATTTT. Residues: CASSLGLAGADTQYF.

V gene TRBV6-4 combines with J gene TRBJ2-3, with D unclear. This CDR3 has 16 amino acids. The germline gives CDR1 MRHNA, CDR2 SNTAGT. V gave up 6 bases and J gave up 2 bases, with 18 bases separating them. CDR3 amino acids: CASSIPGNRPTDTQYF. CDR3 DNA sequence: TGTGCCAGCAGCATACCCGGTAACAGACCCACAGATACGCAGTATTTT.

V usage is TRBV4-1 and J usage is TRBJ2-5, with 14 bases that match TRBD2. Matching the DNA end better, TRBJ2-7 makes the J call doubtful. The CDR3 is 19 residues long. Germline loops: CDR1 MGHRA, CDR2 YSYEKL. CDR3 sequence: CASSQRRLAGGPTNYEQYF. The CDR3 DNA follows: TGCGCCAGCAGCCAAAGAAGACTAGCGGGGGGGCCGACGAACTACGAGCAGTACTTC.

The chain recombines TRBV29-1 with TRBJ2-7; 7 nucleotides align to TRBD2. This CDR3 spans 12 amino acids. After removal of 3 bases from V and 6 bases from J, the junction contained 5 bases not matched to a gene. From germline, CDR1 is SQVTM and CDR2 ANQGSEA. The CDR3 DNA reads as TGCAGCGTTGAGGCGGGAGCTAGCGAGCAGTACTTC. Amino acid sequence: CSVEAGASEQYF.

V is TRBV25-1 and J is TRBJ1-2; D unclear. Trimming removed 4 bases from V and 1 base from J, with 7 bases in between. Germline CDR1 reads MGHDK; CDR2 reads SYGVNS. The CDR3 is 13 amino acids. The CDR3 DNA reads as TGTGCCAGCAGTGCCTCAGTTAACTATGGCTACACCTTC. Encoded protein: CASSASVNYGYTF.

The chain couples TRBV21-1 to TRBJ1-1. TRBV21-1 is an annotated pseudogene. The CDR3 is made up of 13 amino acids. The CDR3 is CASNPRRVTEAFF. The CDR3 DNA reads TGTGCCAGCAACCCTCGGAGGGTAACTGAAGCTTTCTTT.

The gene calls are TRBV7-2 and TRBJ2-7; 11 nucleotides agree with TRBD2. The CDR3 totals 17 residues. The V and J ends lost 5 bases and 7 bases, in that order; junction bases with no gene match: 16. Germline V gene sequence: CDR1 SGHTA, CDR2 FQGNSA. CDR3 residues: CASSLSLLAGGPGEQYF. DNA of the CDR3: TGTGCCAGCAGCCTATCACTATTAGCGGGAGGGCCGGGGGAGCAGTACTTC.

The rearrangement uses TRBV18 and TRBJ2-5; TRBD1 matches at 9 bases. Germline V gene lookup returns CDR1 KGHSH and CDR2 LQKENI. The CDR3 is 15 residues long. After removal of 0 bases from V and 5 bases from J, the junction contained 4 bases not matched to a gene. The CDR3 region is CASSPPDRGRETQYF. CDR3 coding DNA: TGTGCCAGCTCACCACCGGACAGGGGAAGGGAGACCCAGTACTTC.

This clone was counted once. Here the CDR3 DNA reads TGTGCCAGCAGTGAATATAAGGGGACAGGGGATGAAAAACTGTTTTTT. Amino acid sequence: CASSEYKGTGDEKLFF. This rearrangement joins TRBV25-1 to TRBJ1-4, with TRBD1 identical over 10 bases. V lost 0 bases, J lost 6 bases, and 4 bases stayed unmatched. The germline CDR1 and CDR2 sequences are MGHDK and SYGVNS. CDR3 length: 16 residues.

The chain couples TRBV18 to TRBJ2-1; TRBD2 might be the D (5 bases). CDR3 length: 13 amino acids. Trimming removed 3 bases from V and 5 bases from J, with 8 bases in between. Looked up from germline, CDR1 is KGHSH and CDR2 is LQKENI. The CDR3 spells CASSPVANNEQFF. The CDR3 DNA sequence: TGTGCCAGCTCACCCGTAGCGAACAATGAGCAGTTCTTC.

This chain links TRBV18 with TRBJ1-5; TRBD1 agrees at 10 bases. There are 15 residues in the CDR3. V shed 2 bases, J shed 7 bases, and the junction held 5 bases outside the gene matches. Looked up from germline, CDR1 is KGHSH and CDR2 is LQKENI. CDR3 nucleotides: TGTGCCAGCTCACCAGGGACAGGGGCGTACCAGCCCCAGCATTTT. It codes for CASSPGTGAYQPQHF.

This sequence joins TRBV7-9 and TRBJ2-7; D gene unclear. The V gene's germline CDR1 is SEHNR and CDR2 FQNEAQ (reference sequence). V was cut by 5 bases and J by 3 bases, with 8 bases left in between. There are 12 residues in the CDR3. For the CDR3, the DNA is TGTGCCAGCAGCCTCGGAGTCTACGAGCAGTACTTC. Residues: CASSLGVYEQYF.

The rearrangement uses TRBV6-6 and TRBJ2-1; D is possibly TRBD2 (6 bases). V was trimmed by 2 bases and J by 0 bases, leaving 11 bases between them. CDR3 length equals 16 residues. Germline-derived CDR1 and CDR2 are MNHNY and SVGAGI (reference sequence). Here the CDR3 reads CASSYGGIPSYNEQFF. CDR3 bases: TGTGCCAGCAGTTACGGGGGGATCCCCTCCTACAATGAGCAGTTCTTC.

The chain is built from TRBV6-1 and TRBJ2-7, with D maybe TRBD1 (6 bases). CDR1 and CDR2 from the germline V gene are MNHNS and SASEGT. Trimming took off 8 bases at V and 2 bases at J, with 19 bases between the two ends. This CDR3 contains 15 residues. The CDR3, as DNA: TGTGCCAGCCCAGCGATCGGCAGGGGCACCTACGAGCAGTACTTC. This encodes CASPAIGRGTYEQYF.

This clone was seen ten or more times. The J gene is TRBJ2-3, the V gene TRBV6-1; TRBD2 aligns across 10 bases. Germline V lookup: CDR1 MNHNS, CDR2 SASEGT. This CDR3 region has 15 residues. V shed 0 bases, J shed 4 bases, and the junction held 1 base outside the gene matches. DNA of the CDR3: TGTGCCAGCAGTGAAGCTAGCGGGGGGCCAGATACGCAGTATTTT. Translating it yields CASSEASGGPDTQYF.

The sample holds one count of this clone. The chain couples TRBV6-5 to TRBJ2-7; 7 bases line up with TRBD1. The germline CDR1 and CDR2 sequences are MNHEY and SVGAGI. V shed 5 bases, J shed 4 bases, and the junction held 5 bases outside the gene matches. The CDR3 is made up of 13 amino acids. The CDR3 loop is CASSELQGYEQYF. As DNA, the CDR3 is TGTGCCAGCAGTGAACTACAGGGGTACGAGCAGTACTTC.

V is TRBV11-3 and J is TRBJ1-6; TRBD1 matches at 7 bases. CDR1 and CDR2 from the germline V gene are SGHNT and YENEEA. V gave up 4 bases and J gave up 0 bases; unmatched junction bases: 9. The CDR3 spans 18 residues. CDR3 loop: CASSWGQTGYSYNSPLHF. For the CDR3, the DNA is TGTGCCAGCAGCTGGGGACAGACAGGATACTCCTATAATTCACCCCTCCACTTT.

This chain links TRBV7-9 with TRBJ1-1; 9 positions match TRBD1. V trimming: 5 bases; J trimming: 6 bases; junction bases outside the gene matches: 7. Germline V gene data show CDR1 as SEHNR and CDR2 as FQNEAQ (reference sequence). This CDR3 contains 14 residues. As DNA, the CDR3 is TGTGCCAGCAGCCCCGACAGGGGGACATCTGAAGCTTTCTTT. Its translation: CASSPDRGTSEAFF.

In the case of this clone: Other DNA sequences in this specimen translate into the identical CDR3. The CDR3 bases are TGTGCCAGCAGCTTAGATTTATACGAGCAGTACTTC. This gives the protein CASSLDLYEQYF. This chain links TRBV7-2 with TRBJ2-7, with D hard to call. The CDR3 has 12 amino acids. The germline gives CDR1 SGHTA, CDR2 FQGNSA. Trimming shortened V by 1 base and J by 4 bases, and 5 bases separated the two germline ends.

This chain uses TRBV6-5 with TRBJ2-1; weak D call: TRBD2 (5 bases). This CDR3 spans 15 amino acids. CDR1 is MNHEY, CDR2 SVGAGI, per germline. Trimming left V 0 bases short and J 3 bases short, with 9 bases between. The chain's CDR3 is CASSYSERSYNEQFF. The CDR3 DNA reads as TGTGCCAGCAGTTACTCGGAGCGGAGCTACAATGAGCAGTTCTTC.

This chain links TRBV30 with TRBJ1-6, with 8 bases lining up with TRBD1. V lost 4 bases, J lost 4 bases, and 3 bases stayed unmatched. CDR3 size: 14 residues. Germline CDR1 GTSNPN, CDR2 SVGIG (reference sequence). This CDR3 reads CAWKGTGYNSPLHF. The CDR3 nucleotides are TGTGCCTGGAAAGGGACAGGTTATAATTCACCCCTCCACTTT.

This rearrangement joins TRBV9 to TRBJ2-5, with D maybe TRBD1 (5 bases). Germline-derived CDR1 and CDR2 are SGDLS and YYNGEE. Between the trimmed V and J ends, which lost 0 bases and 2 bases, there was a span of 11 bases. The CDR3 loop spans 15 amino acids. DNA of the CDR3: TGTGCCAGCAGCGTAGGTGCCAGGGATCAAGAGACCCAGTACTTC. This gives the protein CASSVGARDQETQYF.

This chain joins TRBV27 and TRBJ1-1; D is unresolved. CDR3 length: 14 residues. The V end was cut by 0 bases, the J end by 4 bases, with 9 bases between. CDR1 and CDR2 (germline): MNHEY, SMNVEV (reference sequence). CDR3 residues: CASSLSGPATEAFF. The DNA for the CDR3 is TGTGCCAGCAGTTTATCTGGGCCGGCCACTGAAGCTTTCTTT.

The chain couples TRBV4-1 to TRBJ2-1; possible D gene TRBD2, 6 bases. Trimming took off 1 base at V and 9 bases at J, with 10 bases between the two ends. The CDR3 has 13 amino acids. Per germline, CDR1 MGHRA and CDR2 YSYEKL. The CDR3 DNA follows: TGCGCCAGCAGCCAAGCGGGAGAGGTTGAGCAGTTCTTC. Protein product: CASSQAGEVEQFF.

The CDR3, as DNA: TGTGCCAGCAACAAGGGGGCTGGGAATACTGAAGCTTTCTTT. It encodes CASNKGAGNTEAFF. V usage is TRBV6-5 and J usage is TRBJ1-1; TRBD1 aligns across 7 bases. CDR1 is MNHEY, CDR2 SVGAGI, per germline. V was clipped by 7 bases and J by 5 bases; unmatched bases: 10. The CDR3 is 14 amino acids.

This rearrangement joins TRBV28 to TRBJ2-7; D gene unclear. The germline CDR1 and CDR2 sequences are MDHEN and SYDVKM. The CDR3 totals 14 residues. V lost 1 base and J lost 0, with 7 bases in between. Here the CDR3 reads CASSLYRTSYEQYF. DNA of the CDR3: TGTGCCAGCAGTTTATACAGAACCTCCTACGAGCAGTACTTC. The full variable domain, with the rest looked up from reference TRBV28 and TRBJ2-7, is DVKVTQSSRYLVKRTGEKVFLECVQDMDHENMFWYRQDPGLGLRLIYFSYDVKMKEKGDIPEGYSVSREKKERFSLILESASTNQTSMYLCASSLYRTSYEQYFGPGTRLTVT.